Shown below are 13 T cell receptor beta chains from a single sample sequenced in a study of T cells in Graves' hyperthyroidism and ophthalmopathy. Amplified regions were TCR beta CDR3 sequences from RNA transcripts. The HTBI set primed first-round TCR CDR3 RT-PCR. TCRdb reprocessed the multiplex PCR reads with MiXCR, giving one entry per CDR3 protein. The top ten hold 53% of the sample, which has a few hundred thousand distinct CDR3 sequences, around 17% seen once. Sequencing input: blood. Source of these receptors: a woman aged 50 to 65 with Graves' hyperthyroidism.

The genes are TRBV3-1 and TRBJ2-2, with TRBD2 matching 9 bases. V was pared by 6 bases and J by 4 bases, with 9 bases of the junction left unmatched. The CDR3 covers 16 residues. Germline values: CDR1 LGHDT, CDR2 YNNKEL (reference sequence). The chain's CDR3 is CASSSSLAGLTGELFF. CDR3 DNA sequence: TGTGCCAGCAGTTCCTCACTAGCGGGCCTCACCGGGGAGCTGTTTTTT.

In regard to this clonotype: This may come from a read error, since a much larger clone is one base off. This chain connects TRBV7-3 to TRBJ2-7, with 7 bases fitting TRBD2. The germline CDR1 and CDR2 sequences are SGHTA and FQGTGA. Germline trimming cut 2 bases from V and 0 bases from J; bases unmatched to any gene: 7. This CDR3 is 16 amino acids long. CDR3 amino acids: CASSLDPAGSSYEQYF. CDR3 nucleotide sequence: TGTGCCAGCAGCTTAGATCCAGCGGGGAGCTCCTACGAGCAGTACTTC.

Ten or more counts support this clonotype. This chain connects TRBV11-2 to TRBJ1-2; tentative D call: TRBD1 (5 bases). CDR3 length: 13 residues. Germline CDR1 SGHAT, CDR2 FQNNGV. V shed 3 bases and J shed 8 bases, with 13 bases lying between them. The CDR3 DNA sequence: TGTGCCAGCAGCTTCCCCCAGGGAAGGGGCTACACCTTC. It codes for CASSFPQGRGYTF.

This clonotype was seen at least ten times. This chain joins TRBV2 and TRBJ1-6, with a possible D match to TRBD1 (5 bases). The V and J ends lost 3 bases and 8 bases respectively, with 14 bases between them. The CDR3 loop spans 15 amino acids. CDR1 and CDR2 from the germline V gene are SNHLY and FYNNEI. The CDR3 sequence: CASSDRDGGYSPLHF. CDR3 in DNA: TGTGCCAGCAGTGACAGGGACGGAGGGTATTCACCCCTCCACTTT.

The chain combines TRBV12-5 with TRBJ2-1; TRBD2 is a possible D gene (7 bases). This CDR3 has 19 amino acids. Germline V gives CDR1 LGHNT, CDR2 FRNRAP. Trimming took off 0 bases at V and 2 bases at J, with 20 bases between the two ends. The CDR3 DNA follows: TGTGCTAGTGGTTTGGTAGAACCTCAGGCGGGGGCAACCTACAATGAGCAGTTCTTC. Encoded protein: CASGLVEPQAGATYNEQFF.

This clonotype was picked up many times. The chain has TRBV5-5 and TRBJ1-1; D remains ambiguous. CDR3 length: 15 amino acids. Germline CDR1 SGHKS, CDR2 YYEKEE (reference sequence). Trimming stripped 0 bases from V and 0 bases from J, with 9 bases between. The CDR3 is CASSLGGRLNTEAFF. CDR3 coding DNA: TGTGCCAGCAGCTTGGGCGGCAGATTGAACACTGAAGCTTTCTTT. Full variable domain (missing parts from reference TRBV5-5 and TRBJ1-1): DAGVTQSPTHLIKTRGQQVTLRCSPISGHKSVSWYQQVLGQGPQFIFQYYEKEERGRGNFPDRFSARQFPNYSSELNVNALLLGDSALYLCASSLGGRLNTEAFFGQGTRLTVV.

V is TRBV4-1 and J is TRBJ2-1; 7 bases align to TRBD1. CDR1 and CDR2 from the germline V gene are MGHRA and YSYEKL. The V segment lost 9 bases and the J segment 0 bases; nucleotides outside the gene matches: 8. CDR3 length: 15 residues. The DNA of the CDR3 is TGCGCCAGAAAACTAACAGGGGTCTCCTACAATGAGCAGTTCTTC. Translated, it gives CARKLTGVSYNEQFF.

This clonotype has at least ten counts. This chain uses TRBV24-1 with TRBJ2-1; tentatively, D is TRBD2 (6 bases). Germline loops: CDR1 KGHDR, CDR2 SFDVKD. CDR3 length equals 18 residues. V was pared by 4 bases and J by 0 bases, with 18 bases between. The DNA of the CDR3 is TGTGCCACCAGTGACACCCTCGGTAGGGACTCCTCCTACAATGAGCAGTTCTTC. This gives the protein CATSDTLGRDSSYNEQFF.

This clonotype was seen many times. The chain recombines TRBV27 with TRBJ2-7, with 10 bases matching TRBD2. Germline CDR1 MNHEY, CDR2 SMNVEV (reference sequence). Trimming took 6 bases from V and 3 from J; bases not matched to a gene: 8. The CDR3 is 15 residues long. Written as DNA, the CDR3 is TGTGCCAGCAGCCTTACTAGCGGGACAAACTACGAGCAGTACTTC. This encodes CASSLTSGTNYEQYF.

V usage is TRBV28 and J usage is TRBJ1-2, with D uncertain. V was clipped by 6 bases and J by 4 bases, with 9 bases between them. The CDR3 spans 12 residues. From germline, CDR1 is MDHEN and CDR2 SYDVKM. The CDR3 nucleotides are TGTGCCAGCAGCCCAGATGTCTATGGCTACACCTTC. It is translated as CASSPDVYGYTF.

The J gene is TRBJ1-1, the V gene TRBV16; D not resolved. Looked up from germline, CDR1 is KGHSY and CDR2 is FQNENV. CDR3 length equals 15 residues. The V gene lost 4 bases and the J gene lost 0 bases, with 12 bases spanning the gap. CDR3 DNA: TGTGCCAGCAGCCCAGAGAGGACTATGAACACTGAAGCTTTCTTT. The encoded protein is CASSPERTMNTEAFF.

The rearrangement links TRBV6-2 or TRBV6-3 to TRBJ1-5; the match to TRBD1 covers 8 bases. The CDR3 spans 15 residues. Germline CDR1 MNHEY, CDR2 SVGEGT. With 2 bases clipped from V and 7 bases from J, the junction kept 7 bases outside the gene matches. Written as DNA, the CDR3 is TGTGCCAGCAGTTACATTGACAGGGGAAGGCAGCCCCAGCATTTT. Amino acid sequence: CASSYIDRGRQPQHF.

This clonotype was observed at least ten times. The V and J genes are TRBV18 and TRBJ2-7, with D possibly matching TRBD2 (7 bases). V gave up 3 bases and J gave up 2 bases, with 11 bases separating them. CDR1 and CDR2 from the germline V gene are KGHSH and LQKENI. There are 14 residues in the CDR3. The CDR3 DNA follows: TGTGCCAGCTCACCCGGCGGGGGCCCCTACGAGCAGTACTTC. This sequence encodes CASSPGGGPYEQYF.